This record covers a single T cell receptor beta chain. Its specificity is unknown. The data stem from a study of Ad26.COV2.S vaccination and SARS-CoV-2 variants. The wider study: Trial arm assignment for the donor was COV1001 Ad26.COV2.S.

Profiled with immunoSEQ multiplex PCR; TCRdb holds only in-frame clones, not every one. Among 350,000 to 450,000 clones, more than 75% were seen once, and the ten largest hold approximately 3.6%. V was clipped by 5 bases and J by 8 bases, with 15 bases between them. This CDR3 comprises 13 residues. CDR1 SEHNR and CDR2 FQNEAQ come from the germline V gene (reference sequence). The study, taken as a whole, reports: Total T cell responses were possibly underestimated by TCR breadth and depth analyses. Vaccinees reportedly had broad spike-specific CD8+ and CD4+ T cell responses.

The treatment is: approximately 18 received Ad26.COV2.S at low or high dose, single or two shots; 5 received placebo; per-sample allocation not given. Day 63 after the first vaccine or placebo injection was the time point for sampling. The shot given was an Ad26 vector that makes Wuhan-strain SARS-CoV-2 spike. Sequencing used peripheral blood, obtained in a trial of Ad26.COV2.S vaccine versus placebo. The origin of this receptor is a person aged 18 to 59 who received the Ad26.COV2.S COVID-19 vaccine or a placebo. The chain is built from TRBV7-9 and TRBJ1-2, with D unclear. CDR3 nucleotide sequence: TGTGCCAGCAGCCCGCATACCGTCGGGGGCTACACCTTC. Protein sequence: CASSPHTVGGYTF.